The 32 T cell receptor beta chains below all came from one sample that was sequenced in a study of cytomegalovirus exposure and HLA in healthy donors. Primers included in the PCR were 60 Vbeta and 13 Jbeta primers. Generated by immunoSEQ multiplex PCR, the TCRdb table keeps only in-frame clones and is missing some. The repertoire shows some 75,000 clones; the top ten hold approximately 0.78%. The sequenced sample consisted of PBMCs. All receptors derive from a boy younger than 18 in good health and CMV-seronegative.

The rearrangement joins TRBV6-1 to TRBJ2-7; 9 bases are shared with TRBD1. The CDR3 length is 15 residues. The V and J ends lost 5 bases and 4 bases, in that order; junction bases with no gene match: 9. Germline V lookup: CDR1 MNHNS, CDR2 SASEGT. CDR3 loop: CASSLTGTGRYEQYF. The CDR3 DNA reads TGTGCCAGCAGTCTTACCGGGACAGGGAGGTACGAGCAGTACTTC.

Here the CDR3 reads CASSLAPAGTEAFF. As DNA, the CDR3 is TGCGCCAGCAGCTTGGCCCCTGCGGGCACTGAAGCTTTCTTT. The chain joins TRBV5-1 to TRBJ1-1; D uncertain. Per the germline V gene, CDR1 is SGHRS and CDR2 is YFSETQ. The ends were cut back, 0 bases at V and 4 bases at J, with 10 bases in the middle. The CDR3 spans 14 residues.

J is TRBJ1-3 and V is TRBV7-8; 7 bases match TRBD1. The V gene end was trimmed by 4 bases and the J gene end by 3 bases; junction bases not matched to a gene: 12. Germline V gives CDR1 SGHVS, CDR2 FQNEAQ. This CDR3 is 17 amino acids long. The CDR3 loop reads CASSSRVGTEYGNTIYF. CDR3 nucleotide sequence: TGTGCCAGCAGCTCGCGGGTAGGGACAGAATATGGAAACACCATATATTTT.

This chain links TRBV19 with TRBJ2-7, with D maybe TRBD2 (5 bases). Germline V gene sequence: CDR1 LNHDA, CDR2 SQIVND (reference sequence). The CDR3 covers 14 residues. V was clipped by 5 bases and J by 5 bases, with 16 bases between them. The CDR3 coding sequence is TGTGCCAGTAGTCTGACGGGGAAGCTCAACGAGCAGTACTTC. Amino acid sequence: CASSLTGKLNEQYF.

In nucleotides, the CDR3 is TGTGCCAGCAGCTTTGTGGGACAGTTATCCGAGCAGTACTTC. Protein sequence: CASSFVGQLSEQYF. The chain employs TRBV5-4 and TRBJ2-7; TRBD1 matches 7 bases. Germline V CDR1 and CDR2: SGHNT, YYREEE (reference sequence). The CDR3 has 14 amino acids. With V trimmed by 2 bases and J by 6 bases, 8 bases remained unmatched.

The chain links TRBV4-2 to TRBJ1-4, with D uncertain. Trimming cost V 0 bases and J 10 bases, with 6 bases left between them. Germline CDR1 is LGHNA and CDR2 is YNFKEQ. The CDR3 is 12 residues long. CDR3 loop: CASSQDGGKLFF. The CDR3 nucleotides are TGTGCCAGCAGCCAAGATGGAGGAAAACTGTTTTTT.

The chain recombines TRBV4-1 with TRBJ1-2; the D is unclear. The CDR3 is 17 amino acids. Germline V gene sequence: CDR1 MGHRA, CDR2 YSYEKL. With 3 bases removed from V and 6 bases from J, the gap between germline ends came to 23 bases. The CDR3 bases are TGCGCCAGCAGCCATACGATATGGACTGGGTACTTGGATGGCTACACCTTC. Amino acid sequence: CASSHTIWTGYLDGYTF.

The chain recombines TRBV4-3 with TRBJ2-1; 10 nucleotides align to TRBD2. Per the germline V gene, CDR1 is LGHNA and CDR2 is YSLEER. The CDR3 has 16 amino acids. Germline trimming cut 1 base from V and 8 bases from J; bases unmatched to any gene: 8. CDR3: CASSQATSGIAYEQFF. The CDR3 bases are TGCGCCAGCAGCCAAGCAACTAGCGGGATTGCCTATGAGCAGTTCTTC.

V gene TRBV27 combines with J gene TRBJ1-2; weak D call: TRBD1 (6 bases). The V end lost 3 bases, the J end lost 0 bases, and 11 bases lay between the germline ends. The CDR3 totals 15 residues. Germline V gene lookup returns CDR1 MNHEY and CDR2 SMNVEV (reference sequence). The CDR3 coding sequence is TGTGCCAGCAGTTTTTTCAGGGGAGCTAACTATGGCTACACCTTC. Protein product: CASSFFRGANYGYTF.

V usage is TRBV29-1 and J usage is TRBJ2-7, with 10 positions matching TRBD1. CDR3 size: 12 residues. Germline V gene lookup returns CDR1 SQVTM and CDR2 ANQGSEA. Trimming removed 6 bases from V and 3 bases from J; junction bases left unmatched: 2. The DNA of the CDR3 is TGCAGCGTGAGGGACAGGGGCTACGAGCAGTACTTC. Translation: CSVRDRGYEQYF.

The J gene is TRBJ2-3, the V gene TRBV4-1, with D possibly matching TRBD2 (7 bases). The CDR3 is 16 amino acids. The V gene's germline CDR1 is MGHRA and CDR2 YSYEKL. V lost 0 bases to trimming and J lost 0 bases, with 10 bases between them. The DNA for the CDR3 is TGCGCCAGCAGCCAAGATCGGGGGGCTAGCACAGATACGCAGTATTTT. Protein: CASSQDRGASTDTQYF.

CDR3 DNA sequence: TGCAGCGTACAGGACAGGGGAGAAACTGAAGCTTTCTTT. It specifies CSVQDRGETEAFF. This chain uses TRBV29-1 with TRBJ1-1; 9 nucleotides agree with TRBD1. Germline loops: CDR1 SQVTM, CDR2 ANQGSEA. V dropped 6 bases and J dropped 5; count of bases not matched to a gene: 7. The CDR3 extends over 13 amino acids.

The V gene is TRBV2, the J gene TRBJ2-7; 11 positions match TRBD2. Germline CDR1 SNHLY, CDR2 FYNNEI. Trimming cost V 6 bases and J 4 bases; bases outside gene matches: 5. The CDR3 runs to 14 residues. The CDR3 DNA reads TGTGCCAGCAGCCCCCTAGCGGGAGGTTACGAGCAGTACTTC. This gives the protein CASSPLAGGYEQYF.

The CDR3 nucleotides read TGTGCCAGTCGATGGGACAGGGGGACGAATCAGCCCCAGCATTTT. Its protein is CASRWDRGTNQPQHF. The chain uses TRBV2 and TRBJ1-5, with 11 bases lining up with TRBD1. Trimming took 9 bases from V and 4 from J; bases not matched to a gene: 8. Germline V gene data show CDR1 as SNHLY and CDR2 as FYNNEI. The CDR3 is 15 residues long.

The chain is built from TRBV11-2 and TRBJ2-5; tentative D call: TRBD1 (6 bases). V lost 1 base and J 4 bases, leaving 16 bases between the germline ends. This CDR3 region has 16 residues. Germline-derived CDR1 and CDR2 are SGHAT and FQNNGV. This CDR3 is CASSLVLTRTVETQYF. The CDR3 region has the DNA TGTGCCAGCAGCTTAGTCCTGACTCGGACAGTAGAGACCCAGTACTTC.

As to this clone: One junction end does not reproduce the germline sequence, and a read error may be involved. CDR3 nucleotide sequence: TGCGCCAGCAGCCCATTTGGGTCGGGACAGGGGGCCGCTACCTCCGACAATGAGCAGTTCTTC. Its translation is CASSPFGSGQGAATSDNEQFF. This chain connects TRBV5-1 to TRBJ2-1, with TRBD1 matching 12 bases. The CDR3 has 21 amino acids. Germline CDR1 SGHRS, CDR2 YFSETQ.

V gene TRBV5-4 combines with J gene TRBJ1-6, with 8 nucleotides matching TRBD1. The junction had 7 bases not matched to a gene; V was cut back by 4 bases and J by 4 bases. The CDR3 extends over 16 amino acids. Germline lookup yields CDR1 SGHNT and CDR2 YYREEE (reference sequence). The CDR3 sequence: CASSQSTGGYNSPLHF. The CDR3 region has the DNA TGTGCCAGCAGCCAATCTACAGGGGGTTATAATTCACCCCTCCACTTT.

The J gene is TRBJ2-7, the V gene TRBV6-5, with TRBD2 as a possible D gene (7 bases). The germline V gene has CDR1 MNHEY and CDR2 SVGAGI. This CDR3 spans 15 amino acids. Trimming removed 0 bases from V and 2 bases from J, with 11 bases in between. CDR3 nucleotide sequence: TGTGCCAGCAGTTACTCGACAGGACTAGCCTACGAGCAGTACTTC. Translation gives CASSYSTGLAYEQYF.

CDR3 protein: CASTFGSDEQFF. CDR3 in DNA: TGTGCCAGTACTTTCGGCAGCGATGAGCAGTTCTTC. J is TRBJ2-1 and V is TRBV19; D unresolved. Germline values: CDR1 LNHDA, CDR2 SQIVND (reference sequence). The CDR3 extends over 12 amino acids. Trimming stripped 7 bases from V and 8 bases from J, with 12 bases between.

The chain is built from TRBV4-3 and TRBJ2-2; the match to TRBD2 covers 10 bases. Germline V CDR1 and CDR2: LGHNA, YSLEER. CDR3 length: 16 residues. The trim removed 3 bases at V and 7 bases at J, leaving 8 bases unmatched. CDR3 in amino acids: CASSHHPGTSDGELFF. In nucleotides, the CDR3 is TGCGCCAGCAGCCACCATCCCGGGACTAGCGACGGGGAGCTGTTTTTT.

The chain uses TRBV9 and TRBJ2-2; weak D call: TRBD2 (7 bases). The CDR3 covers 15 residues. V gave up 0 bases and J gave up 4 bases, with 10 bases separating them. Germline V lookup: CDR1 SGDLS, CDR2 YYNGEE. The CDR3 region is CASSVEGGVTGELFF. In nucleotides, the CDR3 is TGTGCCAGCAGCGTAGAGGGGGGGGTCACCGGGGAGCTGTTTTTT. Full variable domain (rest looked up from reference TRBV9 and TRBJ2-2): DSGVTQTPKHLITATGQRVTLRCSPRSGDLSVYWYQQSLDQGLQFLIQYYNGEERAKGNILERFSAQQFPDLHSELNLSSLELGDSALYFCASSVEGGVTGELFFGEGSRLTVL.

The CDR3 bases are TGCGCCAGCAGCCGAGCCCCCTCTGGTAATTACGAGCAGTACTTC. This codes for CASSRAPSGNYEQYF. This chain links TRBV4-1 with TRBJ2-7; D uncertain. V lost 4 bases to trimming and J lost 4 bases, with 17 bases between them. Looked up from germline, CDR1 is MGHRA and CDR2 is YSYEKL. The CDR3 contains 15 residues.

The genes are TRBV6-6 and TRBJ1-1, with TRBD1 identical over 10 bases. The junction had 8 bases not matched to a gene; V was cut back by 9 bases and J by 4 bases. The germline V gene encodes CDR1 MNHNY and CDR2 SVGAGI (reference sequence). This CDR3 has 14 amino acids. CDR3 sequence: CASRSTGGFTEAFF. The CDR3 DNA reads TGTGCCAGTAGATCGACAGGGGGCTTCACTGAAGCTTTCTTT.

The V gene is TRBV6-1, the J gene TRBJ1-3, with 8 bases fitting TRBD1. Unmatched junction bases numbered 13, after V lost 7 bases and J lost 8 bases. From germline, CDR1 is MNHNS and CDR2 SASEGT. The CDR3 runs to 15 residues. The CDR3 loop is CASTPPQGAVYTIYF. The CDR3 DNA sequence: TGTGCCAGCACCCCCCCGCAGGGGGCGGTTTACACCATATATTTT.

The chain joins TRBV4-1 to TRBJ2-1; weak D call: TRBD1 (6 bases). In germline, CDR1 is MGHRA, CDR2 YSYEKL. The CDR3 contains 14 residues. V gave up 3 bases and J gave up 5 bases, with 11 bases separating them. CDR3 region: CASSQAGVDNEQFF. The DNA of the CDR3 is TGCGCCAGCAGCCAGGCAGGGGTCGACAATGAGCAGTTCTTC.

This chain connects TRBV7-6 to TRBJ1-5; tentative D call: TRBD1 (6 bases). This CDR3 contains 15 residues. Trimming stripped 3 bases from V and 4 bases from J, with 13 bases between. CDR1 is SGHVS and CDR2 is FNYEAQ in the germline V gene. This chain's CDR3 is CASSLRGGGNQPQHF. CDR3 sequence (DNA): TGTGCCAGCAGCTTGAGAGGGGGGGGAAATCAGCCCCAGCATTTT.

V gene TRBV15 combines with J gene TRBJ2-3; weak D call: TRBD2 (5 bases). The V end lost 0 bases, the J end lost 6 bases, and 13 bases lay between the germline ends. The CDR3 has 15 amino acids. From germline, CDR1 is LNHNV and CDR2 YYDKDF (reference sequence). CDR3 sequence (DNA): TGTGCCACCAGCAGAGATTCACCTAGCTCCGATACGCAGTATTTT. It codes for CATSRDSPSSDTQYF.

This chain uses TRBV7-2 with TRBJ1-3; D gene ambiguous. The CDR3 extends over 14 amino acids. Germline V gene sequence: CDR1 SGHTA, CDR2 FQGNSA. Trimming cost V 2 bases and J 3 bases, with 8 bases left between them. CDR3 residues: CASSLQRDGNTIYF. The CDR3, as DNA: TGTGCCAGCAGCTTACAACGAGATGGAAACACCATATATTTT.

This chain joins TRBV5-5 and TRBJ2-5, with TRBD2 matching over 9 bases. This CDR3 spans 18 amino acids. Trimming at V came to 4 bases and at J to 4 bases, leaving 17 bases not matched to a gene. Germline V gene lookup returns CDR1 SGHKS and CDR2 YYEKEE (reference sequence). The CDR3 spells CASSPLRGSGRSGETQYF. The CDR3 region has the DNA TGTGCCAGCAGCCCCCTCCGGGGTAGCGGGAGATCTGGAGAGACCCAGTACTTC.

V is TRBV7-2 and J is TRBJ2-1, with 12 bases fitting TRBD2. The CDR3 runs 18 residues. J was trimmed by 5 bases and V by 1 base; bases with no gene match: 9. Germline V CDR1 and CDR2: SGHTA, FQGNSA. The CDR3 region has the DNA TGTGCCAGCAGCTTAGAGCTAGCGGGGGGGCCTCGTGACAATGAGCAGTTCTTC. Protein product: CASSLELAGGPRDNEQFF.

The genes are TRBV30 and TRBJ1-3; D possibly corresponds to TRBD1 (5 bases). This CDR3 is built from 15 residues. CDR1 is GTSNPN, CDR2 SVGIG, per germline (reference sequence). V was cut by 2 bases and J by 4 bases, with 15 bases left in between. The CDR3 nucleotides are TGTGCCTGGAGTTGGGACTTCACGTGGGGAAACACCATATATTTT. Translated, it gives CAWSWDFTWGNTIYF.

The V gene is TRBV27, the J gene TRBJ2-7; 7 positions agree with TRBD2. This CDR3 comprises 15 residues. Trimming removed 3 bases from V and 3 bases from J; junction bases left unmatched: 8. The V gene's germline CDR1 is MNHEY and CDR2 SMNVEV (reference sequence). The CDR3 region has the DNA TGTGCCAGCAGTTTCGCGGCGGGAGCTGGCTACGAGCAGTACTTC. Its protein product is CASSFAAGAGYEQYF.